This entry lists 28 T cell receptor beta chains sequenced from one sample in a study of T cells in Graves' hyperthyroidism and ophthalmopathy. RNA transcripts gave rise to amplified TCR beta CDR3 regions. RT-PCR in the first round (using the HTBI primer set) targeted the TCR CDR3. TCRdb redid the calling of the multiplex PCR reads with MiXCR, one entry per CDR3 protein. Of under 350,000 distinct CDR3 sequences detected, around a fifth appear once; the ten largest clones hold less than 65%. Sample: blood. The source is a woman in her forties or fifties with Graves' hyperthyroidism.

This clonotype was observed at least ten times. The chain is built from TRBV28 and TRBJ2-1, with D perhaps matching TRBD2 (5 bases). Trimming removed 6 bases at V and 5 bases at J, with 17 bases between. The CDR3 covers 15 residues. Germline values: CDR1 MDHEN, CDR2 SYDVKM. CDR3 bases: TGTGCCAGCAGCCAGGACTTCGCTGGGGACAATGAGCAGTTCTTC. Amino acids: CASSQDFAGDNEQFF. Together with reference TRBV28 and TRBJ2-1, the CDR3 gives the full variable domain: DVKVTQSSRYLVKRTGEKVFLECVQDMDHENMFWYRQDPGLGLRLIYFSYDVKMKEKGDIPEGYSVSREKKERFSLILESASTNQTSMYLCASSQDFAGDNEQFFGPGTRLTVL.

This clonotype has just a few counts. For the CDR3, the DNA is TGTGCCAGCGGCTTAGCGGGGACCCGGACCAATGAGCAGTTCTTC. It is translated as CASGLAGTRTNEQFF. The chain uses TRBV6-2 or TRBV6-3 and TRBJ2-1, with 8 bases lining up with TRBD2. The CDR3 runs to 15 residues. CDR1 and CDR2 (germline): MNHEY, SVGEGT. V trimming: 8 bases; J trimming: 6 bases; junction bases outside the gene matches: 12.

Ten or more counts support this clonotype. The chain uses TRBV27 and TRBJ1-1, with TRBD1 as a possible D gene (5 bases). The CDR3 is 14 amino acids. V shed 5 bases and J shed 4 bases, with 14 bases lying between them. Looked up from germline, CDR1 is MNHEY and CDR2 is SMNVEV (reference sequence). The CDR3 region has the DNA TGTGCCAGCAGTCCCTCGACAGTGGGCACTGAAGCTTTCTTT. It is translated as CASSPSTVGTEAFF.

This clonotype was counted between two and nine times. V usage is TRBV6-4 and J usage is TRBJ2-1, with a possible D match to TRBD1 (6 bases). V was clipped by 5 bases and J by 2 bases, with 10 bases between them. The CDR3 has 14 residues. The germline CDR1 and CDR2 sequences are MRHNA and SNTAGT. CDR3 region: CASSQGNTYNEQFF. The CDR3 DNA reads TGTGCCAGCAGTCAGGGGAACACCTACAATGAGCAGTTCTTC.

This clonotype was observed many times. This chain uses TRBV18 with TRBJ2-2; TRBD1 matches 7 bases. V dropped 3 bases and J dropped 4; count of bases not matched to a gene: 5. CDR3 length: 15 amino acids. The V gene's germline CDR1 is KGHSH and CDR2 LQKENI. The CDR3 protein is CASSPRTGLTGELFF. Written as DNA, the CDR3 is TGTGCCAGCTCACCGAGGACAGGACTCACCGGGGAGCTGTTTTTT.

This clonotype has at least ten counts. The genes are TRBV3-1 and TRBJ2-3; D call uncertain. Deletions cut 6 bases from V and 6 bases from J, with 13 bases between. Germline assignment: CDR1 LGHDT and CDR2 YNNKEL (reference sequence). This CDR3 contains 13 residues. The CDR3 protein is CASSLSPGDTQYF. CDR3 nucleotides: TGTGCCAGCAGTCTATCCCCCGGGGATACGCAGTATTTT.

V gene TRBV9 combines with J gene TRBJ2-3, with D perhaps TRBD2 (6 bases). The CDR3 spans 15 residues. Trimming cost V 1 base and J 2 bases, with 11 bases left between them. Germline lookup yields CDR1 SGDLS and CDR2 YYNGEE. CDR3 sequence reads: CASSVTSSATDTQYF. The DNA for the CDR3 is TGTGCCAGCAGCGTAACGTCTAGCGCCACAGATACGCAGTATTTT.

The chain is built from TRBV12-3 or TRBV12-4 and TRBJ1-2, with 7 nucleotides matching TRBD1. The CDR3 length is 15 residues. V lost 5 bases and J lost 0; bases outside the gene matches: 6. CDR3 loop: CASSVGTETNYGYTF. The CDR3 DNA reads as TGTGCCAGCAGTGTCGGGACAGAAACTAACTATGGCTACACCTTC.

This clonotype was seen repeatedly, ten times or more. The rearrangement links TRBV20-1 to TRBJ2-1; TRBD1 matches 9 bases. Germline V lookup: CDR1 DFQATT, CDR2 SNEGSKA (reference sequence). V was pared by 1 base and J by 7 bases, with 8 bases of the junction left unmatched. This CDR3 is built from 15 residues. CDR3 sequence reads: CSARGVGQGKNEQFF. The DNA of the CDR3 is TGCAGTGCTAGAGGGGTAGGACAGGGGAAGAATGAGCAGTTCTTC.

The chain combines TRBV6-1 with TRBJ1-2; TRBD1 matches 11 bases. The CDR3 length is 14 residues. The germline V gene encodes CDR1 MNHNS and CDR2 SASEGT. Trimming took 5 bases from V and 6 from J; bases not matched to a gene: 5. The CDR3: CASSRTGGGNGYTF. The DNA of the CDR3 is TGTGCCAGCAGTCGGACAGGGGGCGGTAATGGCTACACCTTC.

This chain links TRBV9 with TRBJ2-7, with TRBD1 matching 9 bases. The CDR3 covers 15 residues. Germline V gene sequence: CDR1 SGDLS, CDR2 YYNGEE. Losses at the gene ends were 0 bases for V and 5 bases for J; bases not matched to a gene: 6. The CDR3 reads CASSVAGQGSNEQYF. The CDR3 DNA is TGTGCCAGCAGCGTAGCCGGACAGGGGAGCAACGAGCAGTACTTC.

Remarks on this clonotype: Sequence at one end of the junction differs from germline and may be a read error. V usage is TRBV20-1 and J usage is TRBJ2-5; weak D call: TRBD2 (5 bases). The CDR3 is made up of 11 amino acids. Germline V gene sequence: CDR1 DFQATT, CDR2 SNEGSKA (reference sequence). The CDR3 is CSTREGETQYF. Here the CDR3 DNA reads TGCAGTACTAGAGAGGGAGAGACCCAGTACTTC.

This clonotype appeared many times. This chain uses TRBV18 with TRBJ2-1, with D perhaps matching TRBD1 (7 bases). There are 16 residues in the CDR3. Per the germline V gene, CDR1 is KGHSH and CDR2 is LQKENI. V was pared by 2 bases and J by 7 bases, with 18 bases between. CDR3 amino acids: CASSPSTGRQGNEQFF. The CDR3 DNA is TGTGCCAGCTCACCATCCACCGGGAGACAGGGAAATGAGCAGTTCTTC. Based on the CDR3 plus reference TRBV18 and TRBJ2-1, the full variable domain is NAGVMQNPRHLVRRRGQEARLRCSPMKGHSHVYWYRQLPEEGLKFMVYLQKENIIDESGMPKERFSAEFPKEGPSILRIQQVVRGDSAAYFCASSPSTGRQGNEQFFGPGTRLTVL.

This clonotype was detected ten times or more. The chain recombines TRBV2 with TRBJ2-6, with a tentative D call TRBD2 (5 bases). The CDR3 runs to 15 residues. The germline V and J ends were trimmed by 4 bases and 7 bases, with 14 bases remaining between them. The germline V gene encodes CDR1 SNHLY and CDR2 FYNNEI. The CDR3: CASSVGDSGANVLTF. CDR3 DNA: TGTGCCAGCAGTGTCGGGGATTCCGGTGCCAACGTCCTGACTTTC.

The table lists this clonotype with many counts. The rearrangement uses TRBV7-2 and TRBJ2-7, with TRBD1 matching 7 bases. Germline trimming cut 5 bases from V and 4 bases from J; bases unmatched to any gene: 8. The germline gives CDR1 SGHTA, CDR2 FQGNSA. This CDR3 comprises 14 residues. CDR3 coding DNA: TGTGCCAGCAGCCCTAGTACAGGGGTTTACGAGCAGTACTTC. It encodes CASSPSTGVYEQYF. The full variable domain, its missing parts supplied by reference TRBV7-2 and TRBJ2-7, is GAGVSQSPSNKVTEKGKDVELRCDPISGHTALYWYRQSLGQGLEFLIYFQGNSAPDKSGLPSDRFSAERTGGSVSTLTIQRTQQEDSAVYLCASSPSTGVYEQYFGPGTRLTVT.

This clonotype was observed at least ten times. This sequence joins TRBV24-1 and TRBJ2-3, with 7 nucleotides matching TRBD2. The CDR3 runs to 17 residues. After removal of 3 bases from V and 2 bases from J, the junction contained 10 bases not matched to a gene. CDR1 and CDR2 from the germline V gene are KGHDR and SFDVKD. The CDR3 DNA reads as TGTGCCACCAGTGATCCGCAACCCGGGACTACCACAGATACGCAGTATTTT. It encodes CATSDPQPGTTTDTQYF.

This clonotype came up many times. The chain is built from TRBV12-3 or TRBV12-4 and TRBJ2-3; the match to TRBD1 covers 9 bases. Trimming at V came to 5 bases and at J to 2 bases, leaving 8 bases not matched to a gene. The CDR3 extends over 16 amino acids. The CDR3 loop is CASSRPGQGLTDTQYF. The CDR3 DNA follows: TGTGCCAGCAGTAGACCGGGACAGGGACTCACAGATACGCAGTATTTT.

V usage is TRBV9 and J usage is TRBJ1-1; a weak D match, TRBD1 (5 bases). Germline V gene data show CDR1 as SGDLS and CDR2 as YYNGEE. The ends were cut back, 4 bases at V and 1 base at J, with 11 bases in the middle. This CDR3 has 14 amino acids. The CDR3 spells CASSLRGTNTEAFF. For the CDR3, the DNA is TGTGCCAGCAGCCTGAGGGGCACGAACACTGAAGCTTTCTTT.

This clonotype was detected many times. The chain recombines TRBV7-9 with TRBJ2-1; D possibly uses TRBD1 or TRBD2 (5 bases each). Trimming took off 6 bases at V and 6 bases at J, with 12 bases between the two ends. This CDR3 region has 13 residues. The germline V gene has CDR1 SEHNR and CDR2 FQNEAQ (reference sequence). The CDR3 loop is CASRAVGPNEQFF. The CDR3, as DNA: TGTGCCAGCAGGGCAGTGGGACCCAATGAGCAGTTCTTC.

This clonotype appeared a few times. V is TRBV7-3 and J is TRBJ2-7; D possibly corresponds to TRBD1 (6 bases). Germline-derived CDR1 and CDR2 are SGHTA and FQGTGA. The CDR3 extends over 14 amino acids. Trimming pared 2 bases from V and 2 bases from J, leaving 10 bases between. CDR3 sequence reads: CASSLGGLAYEQYF. CDR3 DNA: TGTGCCAGCAGCTTAGGGGGCCTAGCCTACGAGCAGTACTTC.

This clonotype showed up many times. The gene calls are TRBV3-1 and TRBJ2-5; the D is unclear. In germline, CDR1 is LGHDT, CDR2 YNNKEL (reference sequence). This CDR3 spans 13 amino acids. V lost 3 bases to trimming and J lost 5 bases, with 10 bases between them. For the CDR3, the DNA is TGTGCCAGCAGCCAGTACGAAAAGGAGACCCAGTACTTC. Protein sequence: CASSQYEKETQYF.

This clonotype was detected a few times. This CDR3 is CSARVIERSYEQYF. The CDR3 DNA follows: TGCAGTGCTAGGGTCATAGAGCGCTCCTACGAGCAGTACTTC. The rearrangement joins TRBV20-1 to TRBJ2-7; no clear D. V was clipped by 3 bases and J by 0 bases, with 12 bases between them. Germline values: CDR1 DFQATT, CDR2 SNEGSKA (reference sequence). This CDR3 spans 14 amino acids.

This clonotype was counted at least ten times. The chain combines TRBV5-8 with TRBJ1-5, with TRBD1 as a possible D gene (5 bases). The CDR3 has 18 amino acids. Looked up from germline, CDR1 is SGHTS and CDR2 is YDEGEE. Trimming took off 3 bases at V and 2 bases at J, with 21 bases between the two ends. The CDR3 sequence: CASSSPPRQTTRNQPQHF. CDR3 DNA sequence: TGTGCCAGCAGCTCCCCCCCTCGACAGACCACCCGCAATCAGCCCCAGCATTTT.

A note on this clonotype: Possible read error: a much larger clone is one base away. The chain has TRBV12-3 or TRBV12-4 and TRBJ2-1, with D perhaps matching TRBD2 (7 bases). Trimming removed 8 bases from V and 1 base from J, with 15 bases in between. The CDR3 sequence is 15 residues long. The CDR3 DNA follows: TGTGCCAGCGACCCCGAGGGGGGGTCCTACAATGAGCAGTTCTTC. Translating gives CASDPEGGSYNEQFF.

This clonotype occurred many times. The V call is TRBV18, the J call TRBJ2-7; tentative D call: TRBD1 (6 bases). Between the trimmed V and J ends, which lost 7 bases and 0 bases, there was a span of 13 bases. The CDR3 covers 14 residues. The germline V gene encodes CDR1 KGHSH and CDR2 LQKENI. In DNA, the CDR3 is TGTGCCAGCTTACTAGACAGGAGCTCCTACGAGCAGTACTTC. It is translated as CASLLDRSSYEQYF.

The CDR3 DNA reads as TGTGCCAGCAGCGTAGAGTCCTGGGAGACCCAGTACTTC. This encodes CASSVESWETQYF. The chain employs TRBV9 and TRBJ2-5; D ambiguous. The CDR3 spans 13 residues. Germline V CDR1 and CDR2: SGDLS, YYNGEE. Deletions cut 0 bases from V and 5 bases from J, with 8 bases between.

The J gene is TRBJ1-2, the V gene TRBV6-5; TRBD1 aligns across 9 bases. Germline CDR1 reads MNHEY; CDR2 reads SVGAGI. The CDR3 has 17 amino acids. V gave up 2 bases and J gave up 4 bases; unmatched junction bases: 11. CDR3 nucleotide sequence: TGTGCCAGCAGTTACAAACGGGACAGGGCTTCGAGCTATGGCTACACCTTC. Protein: CASSYKRDRASSYGYTF.

This clonotype has ten or more counts. This chain connects TRBV3-1 to TRBJ1-3; tentative D call: TRBD1 (6 bases). Germline-derived CDR1 and CDR2 are LGHDT and YNNKEL (reference sequence). With 1 base removed from V and 0 bases from J, the gap between germline ends came to 10 bases. The CDR3 runs 16 residues. In DNA, the CDR3 is TGTGCCAGCAGCCAAGGGGGGGCCTACTCTGGAAACACCATATATTTT. Amino acid sequence: CASSQGGAYSGNTIYF.